This T cell receptor (beta chain) comes out of a study of blood T cell repertoires in COVID-19. The CDR3 is 13 residues long. The V gene lost 5 bases and the J gene lost 0 bases, with 7 bases spanning the gap. Germline-derived CDR1 and CDR2 are LNHDA and SQIVND (reference sequence). Sequenced by immunoSEQ multiplex PCR; TCRdb stores in-frame clones only, minus some. The sample shows around 700,000 clones, 80% to 90% of them seen only once. The V call is TRBV19, the J call TRBJ1-1; D is ambiguous. This TCR came from a woman aged 18-30 years with acute or convalescent COVID-19. Material for sequencing was peripheral blood. This CDR3 is CASSPSMNTEAFF. CDR3 bases: TGTGCCAGTAGTCCTTCTATGAACACTGAAGCTTTCTTT.